This T cell receptor beta chain was sequenced for a study of beta chain features in type 1 diabetes. For the study at large: Healthy donors resembled patients in age, gender and cell yields. Study-wide results and limits: Across all four CD4+ subsets, people with type 1 diabetes showed modestly shorter TCRB CDR3s.

Reverse transcription of all isolated RNA meant that expressed TCRB transcripts were sequenced. Profiling relied on immunoSEQ multiplex PCR, and the TCRdb table lists in-frame clones only, not all of them. The sample includes 500,000 to 800,000 clones, around 11% seen only once; the top ten take roughly 0.11%. This clone has only a few counts. What it binds is unknown. Other nucleotide sequences from this sample produce the same CDR3. CD4+ naive, central memory, regulatory and stem cell-like memory subsets were isolated by sorting on CD45RO/CCR7/CD25/CD127/CD95/CD27. The specimen was naive CD4+ T cells from blood. This receptor was identified in a man under 40 with type 1 diabetes.

The CDR3 spells CASSPHKNTEAFF. CDR3 DNA sequence: TGTGCCAGCAGTCCGCACAAGAACACTGAAGCTTTCTTT. The chain links TRBV7-2 to TRBJ1-1, with D unclear. Looked up from germline, CDR1 is SGHTA and CDR2 is FQGNSA. Between the trimmed V and J ends, which lost 6 bases and 1 base, there was a span of 9 bases. CDR3 length: 13 amino acids.